The rows below give T cell receptor beta chains drawn from one sample of a study of blood T cell repertoires in COVID-19. Assay used: immunoSEQ multiplex PCR; TCRdb lists only in-frame clones, some missing. The sample has 210,000 or so clones, 85% to 90% seen once. Sequencing was performed on PBMCs or T cells enriched from blood (not recorded which). These receptors were collected from a woman aged 45-60 years in a cohort exposed to, infected with or recovered from COVID-19 (not recorded which). Each CDR3 is given with its conserved first and last residue. D genes are given only for firm matches. Clone size, where shown, is once, few, many, or a class for clones that have expanded.

d_gene,abundance,j_gene,v_gene,CDR3aa,CDR3nt
TRBD1,.,TRBJ1-1,TRBV6-2/TRBV6-3,CASSDRGTEAFF,TGTGCCAGCAGCGACAGGGGCACTGAAGCTTTCTTT
TRBD1,.,TRBJ2-4,TRBV5-4,CASSPRTGKNIQYF,TGTGCCAGTTCACCTCGGACAGGGAAAAACATTCAGTACTTC
.,.,TRBJ1-2,TRBV15,CATSRGGSNYGYTF,TGTGCCACCAGCAGAGGCGGCAGTAACTATGGCTACACCTTC
TRBD1,.,TRBJ2-1,TRBV2,CASRGDSRLGYNEQFF,TGTGCCAGCAGAGGGGACAGCCGGTTGGGTTACAATGAGCAGTTCTTC
TRBD1,.,TRBJ2-3,TRBV16,CASSHSRDRDPTDTQYF,TGTGCCAGCAGCCATTCCCGGGACAGGGACCCAACAGATACGCAGTATTTT
TRBD2,.,TRBJ2-1,TRBV11-2,CASSSLRLAPYNEQFF,TGTGCCAGCAGCTCCCTCCGACTAGCACCCTACAATGAGCAGTTCTTC
.,.,TRBJ1-1,TRBV10-3,CAISEFPGGKNTEAFF,TGTGCCATCAGTGAGTTCCCGGGGGGGAAAAACACTGAAGCTTTCTTT
.,.,TRBJ2-7,TRBV5-1,CASSPNPGAGPGGEQYF,TGCGCCAGCAGCCCCAACCCGGGAGCTGGGCCGGGTGGCGAGCAGTACTTC
TRBD2,.,TRBJ2-5,TRBV5-4,CASSPSGASGEETQYF,TGTGCCAGCAGCCCCTCAGGCGCTAGCGGGGAAGAGACCCAGTACTTC
.,.,TRBJ2-4,TRBV19,CASKTGLDGNIQYF,TGTGCCAGTAAGACGGGGTTGGATGGAAACATTCAGTACTTC
TRBD1,.,TRBJ1-1,TRBV14,CASSDWTGRNTEAFF,TGTGCCAGCAGCGACTGGACAGGGAGAAACACTGAAGCTTTCTTT
TRBD1,.,TRBJ1-1,TRBV7-2,CASSLGQGPHTEAFF,TGTGCCAGCAGCTTAGGACAGGGGCCTCACACTGAAGCTTTCTTT
.,.,TRBJ2-5,TRBV6-5,CASRATGGGQYF,TGTGCCAGCAGAGCGACCGGAGGCGGCCAGTACTTC
.,once,TRBJ1-2,TRBV9,CASSVGGVLRGYTF,TGTGCCAGCAGCGTTGGGGGGGTCTTACGTGGCTACACCTTC
TRBD2,.,TRBJ2-7,TRBV5-1,CASSFPSGGDEQYF,TGCGCCAGCAGCTTCCCGAGCGGGGGGGACGAGCAGTACTTC
.,.,TRBJ2-5,TRBV7-6,CASSPGEVQYF,TGTGCCAGCAGCCCCGGTGAAGTTCAGTACTTC
TRBD1,.,TRBJ2-3,TRBV12-5,CASGPRDRGTDTQYF,TGTGCTAGTGGCCCCCGGGACAGGGGCACAGATACGCAGTATTTT
.,.,TRBJ2-7,TRBV7-2,CASSPIRGYEQYF,TGTGCCAGCAGCCCAATACGGGGTTACGAGCAGTACTTC
.,.,TRBJ2-7,TRBV12-3/TRBV12-4,CASSPVSGEQYF,TGTGCCAGCAGTCCCGTTTCGGGCGAGCAGTACTTC
.,few,TRBJ1-1,TRBV6-5,CASSYSSAFLNTEAFF,TGTGCCAGCAGTTACTCCTCAGCGTTCCTGAACACTGAAGCTTTCTTT
.,few,TRBJ1-1,TRBV4-1,CASSQVGTGRAEAFF,TGCGCCAGCAGCCAAGTCGGAACAGGGAGGGCTGAAGCTTTCTTT
.,.,TRBJ1-5,TRBV21-1,CASSRADYLSHGSNQPQHF,TGTGCCAGCAGCCGGGCGGACTACCTGAGCCATGGTAGCAATCAGCCCCAGCATTTT
.,few,TRBJ1-1,TRBV19,CASSHGGGGQSRGTEAFF,TGTGCCAGTAGCCATGGTGGCGGGGGGCAGAGTCGAGGCACTGAAGCTTTCTTT
.,.,TRBJ1-2,TRBV7-9,CASSSDGVDVYGYTF,TGTGCCAGCAGCTCCGACGGAGTTGACGTATATGGCTACACCTTC
.,few,TRBJ2-3,TRBV7-2,CASSKGWVFTDTQYF,TGTGCCAGCAGCAAGGGGTGGGTCTTCACAGATACGCAGTATTTT
TRBD1,once,TRBJ1-2,TRBV5-8,CASSLVLEGAWGYTF,TGTGCCAGCAGCTTGGTCCTTGAGGGGGCCTGGGGCTACACCTTC
.,.,TRBJ1-2,TRBV5-1,CASSPESGYSGYTF,TGCGCCAGCAGCCCCGAATCAGGGTACTCTGGCTACACCTTC
.,once,TRBJ2-7,TRBV5-1,CASSLETGTTTLDF,TGCGCCAGCAGCCTGGAAACAGGGACTACGACTTTGGACTTC
TRBD1,.,TRBJ2-1,TRBV3-1/TRBV3-2,CASSQDWAGGNEQFF,TGTGCCAGCAGCCAAGATTGGGCAGGGGGCAATGAGCAGTTCTTC
.,once,TRBJ2-6,TRBV7-8,CASLLGGANVLTF,TGTGCCAGCCTCCTAGGAGGGGCCAACGTCCTGACTTTC
TRBD1,once,TRBJ1-2,TRBV28,CASSLDRGRRGYTF,TGTGCCAGCAGTTTGGACAGGGGGCGCCGGGGCTACACCTTC
.,once,TRBJ2-5,TRBV19,CATQGSGGRETQYF,TGTGCCACCCAGGGGTCGGGGGGTCGGGAGACCCAGTACTTC
.,.,TRBJ1-1,TRBV7-2,CASSLFRGGSNPPEAFF,TGTGCCAGCAGCTTATTTAGGGGGGGCAGTAACCCGCCTGAAGCTTTCTTT
TRBD1,few,TRBJ2-5,TRBV14,CASSQGGTGSEVQYF,TGTGCCAGCAGCCAAGGAGGGACAGGGTCTGAGGTCCAGTACTTC
.,once,TRBJ2-7,TRBV18,CASSPRTAQNSYEQYF,TGTGCCAGCTCACCTCGGACAGCGCAAAACTCCTACGAGCAGTACTTC
.,.,TRBJ1-3,TRBV7-8,CASSLGAGSSGNTIYF,TGTGCCAGCAGCTTAGGGGCTGGGTCCTCTGGAAACACCATATATTTT
TRBD1,.,TRBJ1-2,TRBV6-2/TRBV6-3,CASSALGQGSRYTF,TGTGCCAGCAGCGCACTGGGACAGGGTTCTCGCTACACCTTC
.,.,TRBJ2-7,TRBV4-3,CASSLSYRDGEQYF,TGCGCCAGCAGCCTTTCATACAGGGATGGGGAGCAGTACTTC
.,.,TRBJ2-7,TRBV5-4,CASSLMGSGIGDEQYF,TGTGCCAGCAGCTTGATGGGCTCAGGAATCGGCGACGAGCAGTACTTC
.,.,TRBJ1-2,TRBV3-1/TRBV3-2,CASSEGARANYGYTF,TGTGCCAGCAGTGAGGGCGCAAGAGCTAACTATGGCTACACCTTC
TRBD1,.,TRBJ1-2,TRBV28,CASSGGTDNYGYTF,TGTGCCAGCAGTGGCGGGACAGATAACTATGGCTACACCTTC
.,.,TRBJ1-5,TRBV2,CASKTDTGNQPQHF,TGTGCCAGCAAGACGGACACGGGCAATCAGCCCCAGCATTTT
.,few,TRBJ1-1,TRBV18,CASSPQANTEAFF,TGTGCCAGCTCACCCCAGGCGAACACTGAAGCTTTCTTT
TRBD1,.,TRBJ2-2,TRBV7-9,CASSLLGQGNTGELFF,TGTGCCAGCAGCCTGCTGGGACAGGGGAACACCGGGGAGCTGTTTTTT
.,.,TRBJ2-1,TRBV20-1,CSASMRRGFSYNEQFF,TGCAGTGCTAGTATGCGGCGGGGCTTCTCCTACAATGAGCAGTTCTTC
.,.,TRBJ2-7,TRBV24-1,CATSDVRGGKTEQYF,TGTGCCACCAGTGATGTTCGCGGAGGGAAGACGGAGCAGTACTTC
TRBD1,.,TRBJ1-1,TRBV3-1/TRBV3-2,CASSNRDRGVTEAFF,TGTGCCAGCAGCAATCGGGACAGGGGCGTAACTGAAGCTTTCTTT
.,.,TRBJ2-1,TRBV7-9,CASSLAGQRYNEQFF,TGTGCCAGCAGCTTAGCAGGACAGCGGTACAATGAGCAGTTCTTC
TRBD2,.,TRBJ2-1,TRBV9,CASSVNLAGGQFF,TGTGCCAGCAGCGTAAATCTAGCGGGGGGGCAGTTCTTC
TRBD2,.,TRBJ2-5,TRBV7-2,CASSLPSGGAQETQYF,TGTGCCAGCAGCCTACCTTCCGGGGGGGCACAAGAGACCCAGTACTTC
TRBD1,.,TRBJ2-7,TRBV4-3,CASSPGTVSGEQYF,TGCGCCAGCAGCCCCGGGACAGTCTCTGGGGAGCAGTACTTC
.,.,TRBJ1-6,TRBV5-1,CASSADRNSPLHF,TGCGCCAGCAGCGCCGACAGAAATTCACCCCTCCACTTT
TRBD2,.,TRBJ2-7,TRBV4-2,CASSQDGTSGAYEQYF,TGTGCCAGCAGCCAAGATGGGACTAGCGGGGCGTACGAGCAGTACTTC
TRBD2,.,TRBJ2-5,TRBV5-1,CASGRGGQTEETQYF,TGCGCCAGCGGACGGGGGGGACAAACGGAGGAGACCCAGTACTTC